These T cell receptor beta chains were read from a single sample in a study of cytomegalovirus exposure and HLA in healthy donors. Sequencing was performed with immunoSEQ multiplex PCR; in TCRdb, only in-frame clones are kept and a portion is missing. The sample lists about 160,000 clones; 80% were seen once. The source material was PBMCs. Receptors were obtained from a man between 18 and 35 years old in good health and CMV-seropositive. Both conserved end residues are part of each CDR3. Each record gives: clone size, D gene, CDR3 length, V gene, J gene, CDR3 DNA, CDR3 protein. The D gene is left open where the match is weak. Size is stated for part of the rows, as once, few or many counts, or as a class when the clone is expanded.

once	TRBD1	15	TRBV4-3	TRBJ2-7	TGCGCCAGCAGCCAGGCCCCACAGGGGTACTACGAGCAGTACTTC	CASSQAPQGYYEQYF
NA	NA	18	TRBV4-2	TRBJ1-4	TGTGCCAGCAGCCAAGTCAACAGGCTGAGGCGGGATAATGAAAAACTGTTTTTT	CASSQVNRLRRDNEKLFF
NA	TRBD1	17	TRBV30	TRBJ2-7	TGTGCCTGGAGTGCTTGGGACAGCCCTCTTAGCCCGATCGAGCAGTACTTC	CAWSAWDSPLSPIEQYF
NA	NA	16	TRBV18	TRBJ1-5	TGTGCCAGCTCACCGGTTCAAGGTCAGCAGGATCAGCCCCAGCATTTT	CASSPVQGQQDQPQHF
NA	NA	16	TRBV10-2	TRBJ2-7	TGCGCCAGCAGTGGGAAGCGGGACGGGAGGGGGCCCGAGCAGTACTTC	CASSGKRDGRGPEQYF
NA	NA	15	TRBV29-1	TRBJ2-1	TGCAGCGTTGAAGGAGGGAGTGGCTCCGGCGATGAGCAGTTCTTC	CSVEGGSGSGDEQFF
NA	NA	15	TRBV19	TRBJ1-1	TGTGCCAGTAGCACGACAGTAGCCATGAACACTGAAGCTTTCTTT	CASSTTVAMNTEAFF
NA	NA	15	TRBV5-1	TRBJ1-1	TGCGCCAGCAGCCCCGCGGGGGGCGGAGGTACTGAAGCTTTCTTT	CASSPAGGGGTEAFF
NA	TRBD1	12	TRBV29-1	TRBJ2-7	TGCAGCGTGACAGGGAACACATACGAGCAGTACTTC	CSVTGNTYEQYF
few	TRBD1	15	TRBV6-5	TRBJ1-5	TGTGCCAGCAGTCCCGCCCCAGGGGGCGGTCAGCCCCAGCATTTT	CASSPAPGGGQPQHF
NA	NA	15	TRBV11-2	TRBJ2-2	TGTGCCAGCAGCTTATGGGAAGGGGACACCGGGGAGCTGTTTTTT	CASSLWEGDTGELFF
once	TRBD2	17	TRBV7-2	TRBJ2-5	TGTGCCAGCAGCTTAGAGGGACTAGTAGCGGTTCAAGAGACCCAGTACTTC	CASSLEGLVAVQETQYF
NA	NA	14	TRBV28	TRBJ1-2	TGTGCCAGCAATACCATCGGGGGTTACTATGGCTACACCTTC	CASNTIGGYYGYTF
NA	TRBD1	13	TRBV29-1	TRBJ2-1	TGCAGCGTTGAAACAGGGGGGTACAATGAGCAGTTCTTC	CSVETGGYNEQFF
NA	NA	16	TRBV6-4	TRBJ2-1	TGTGCCAGCAGTGACCTTCCAGCGCCCTCCTACAATGAGCAGTTCTTC	CASSDLPAPSYNEQFF
NA	TRBD1	14	TRBV4-1	TRBJ2-7	TGCGCCAGCAGCCAAGGACAGGGGGCGGGGGAGCAGTACTTC	CASSQGQGAGEQYF